What follows describes a single T cell receptor beta chain. Antigen: not known. With 4 bases clipped from V and 3 bases from J, the junction kept 13 bases outside the gene matches. The germline V gene encodes CDR1 SGHRS and CDR2 YFSETQ. The CDR3 has 17 amino acids. The data originate from a study of cytomegalovirus exposure and HLA in healthy donors. The study's findings and limits: In a later analysis, CMV-associated beta chains were mostly HLA-associated, it appeared.

Despite likely unrecorded immune exposures, the donors were nominally healthy at the time of sampling. PCR employed 60 Vbeta and 13 Jbeta primers. TCRdb's table, derived via immunoSEQ multiplex PCR, lists solely in-frame clones and lacks some. The table lists approximately 180,000 clones, over 65% of them singletons. The chain couples TRBV5-1 to TRBJ2-3, with 8 positions matching TRBD2. The clonotype was recovered from a woman aged 60-75 years in good health and CMV-seropositive. Material: PBMCs. CDR3 in amino acids: CASSLRGGAGATDTQYF. Here the CDR3 DNA reads TGCGCCAGCAGCCTACGAGGGGGAGCGGGGGCAACAGATACGCAGTATTTT.